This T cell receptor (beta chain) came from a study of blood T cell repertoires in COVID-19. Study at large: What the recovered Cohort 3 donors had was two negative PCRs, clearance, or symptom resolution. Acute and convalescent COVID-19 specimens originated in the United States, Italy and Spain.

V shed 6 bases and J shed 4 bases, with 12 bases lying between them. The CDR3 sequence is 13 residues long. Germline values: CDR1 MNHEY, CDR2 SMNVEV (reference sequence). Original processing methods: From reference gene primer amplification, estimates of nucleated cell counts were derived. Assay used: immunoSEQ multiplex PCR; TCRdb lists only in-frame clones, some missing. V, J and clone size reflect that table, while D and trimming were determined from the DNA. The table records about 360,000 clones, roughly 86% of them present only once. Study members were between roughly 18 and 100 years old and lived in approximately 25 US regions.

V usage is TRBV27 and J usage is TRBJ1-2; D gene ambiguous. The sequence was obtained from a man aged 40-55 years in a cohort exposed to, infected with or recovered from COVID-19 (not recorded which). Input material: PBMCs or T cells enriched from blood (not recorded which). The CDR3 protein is CASRDRAGYGYTF. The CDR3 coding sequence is TGTGCCAGCAGGGATAGAGCGGGCTATGGCTACACCTTC.